The sample holds many counts of the clone carrying this T cell receptor beta chain. CDR3 length: 15 amino acids. Germline assignment: CDR1 SGHDT and CDR2 YYEEEE. Losses at the gene ends were 0 bases for V and 1 base for J; bases not matched to a gene: 1. TCRdb analysed the 5' RACE reads with MiXCR anew, one entry per CDR3 protein. The sample includes about 95,000 distinct CDR3 sequences, roughly 8.7% of them seen just once. Time point indicated: sample taken at primary tumor resection. Unsorted whole RNA from tumor, nontumor lung or frozen PBMC underwent sequencing. A total of 72 untreated early-stage non-small cell lung cancer patients served as donors. The data stem from a study of spatial heterogeneity in lung cancer. As for the study in general: Beta-chain sequences consistently outnumbered alpha-chain sequences in detection.

This clonotype originated in a male donor with early-stage non-small cell lung cancer. The material was PBMCs, obtained at surgery. V and J are TRBV5-6 and TRBJ2-3, with 8 bases that match TRBD1. CDR3 sequence (DNA): TGTGCCAGCAGCTTGGTGGGACAGGGCACAGATACGCAGTATTTT. Its translation is CASSLVGQGTDTQYF.